This record concerns one T cell receptor beta chain sequence. This sample was taken from a study of blood T cell repertoires in COVID-19. Study in general: The United States, Italy and Spain provided the acute and convalescent COVID-19 samples. Sources were T cells, B-cell-depleted T cells, or PBMCs; the material itself was cDNA or gDNA.

V was pared by 3 bases and J by 11 bases, with 8 bases of the junction left unmatched. CDR1 is SNHLY, CDR2 FYNNEI, per germline. The CDR3 length is 13 residues. Resolution of symptoms, clearance, or two negative PCRs was present in recovered Cohort 3 donors. How the authors handled the data: Nucleated cell number was recorded as an estimate derived from reference gene primer amplification. Assay used: immunoSEQ multiplex PCR; TCRdb lists only in-frame clones, some missing. That table furnishes V, J and clone size, whereas the DNA furnished D and trimming. Altogether about 280,000 clones are present, roughly 90% being singletons, with the ten largest covering approximately 2%.

The V and J genes are TRBV2 and TRBJ2-3, with 7 positions matching TRBD1. The sequenced material came from PBMCs or T cells enriched from blood (not recorded which). This sequence originates from a woman aged 55-69 years who had recovered from COVID-19. CDR3 sequence: CASSEMGQSGQYF. The CDR3 nucleotides read TGTGCCAGCAGTGAGATGGGACAGTCAGGGCAGTATTTT.